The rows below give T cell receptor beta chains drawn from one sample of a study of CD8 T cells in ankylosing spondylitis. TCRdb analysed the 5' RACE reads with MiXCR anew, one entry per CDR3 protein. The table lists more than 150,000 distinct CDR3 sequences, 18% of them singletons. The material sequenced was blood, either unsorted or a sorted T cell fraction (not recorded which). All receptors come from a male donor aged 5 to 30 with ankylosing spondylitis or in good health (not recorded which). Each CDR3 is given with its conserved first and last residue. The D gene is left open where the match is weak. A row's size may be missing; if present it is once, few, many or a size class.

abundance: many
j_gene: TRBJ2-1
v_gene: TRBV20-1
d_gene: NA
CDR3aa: CSAYWENNEQFF
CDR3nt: TGCAGTGCTTACTGGGAAAACAATGAGCAGTTCTTC

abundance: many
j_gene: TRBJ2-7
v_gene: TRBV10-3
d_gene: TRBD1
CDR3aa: CASQTGSYEQYF
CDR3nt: TGTGCCTCACAGACAGGGTCCTACGAGCAGTACTTC

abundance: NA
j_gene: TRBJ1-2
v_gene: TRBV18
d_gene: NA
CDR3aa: CASSPSLQGPMNYGYTF
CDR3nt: TGTGCCAGCTCACCGAGCCTTCAGGGTCCCATGAACTATGGCTACACCTTC

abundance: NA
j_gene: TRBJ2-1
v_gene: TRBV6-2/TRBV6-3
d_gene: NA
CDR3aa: CASSSLRLNYNEQFF
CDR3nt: TGTGCCAGCAGCTCCCTTAGACTGAACTACAATGAGCAGTTCTTC

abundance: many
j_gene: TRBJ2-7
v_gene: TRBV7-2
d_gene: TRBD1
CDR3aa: CASSAQGSSYEQYF
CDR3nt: TGTGCCAGCAGCGCACAGGGGAGCTCCTACGAGCAGTACTTC

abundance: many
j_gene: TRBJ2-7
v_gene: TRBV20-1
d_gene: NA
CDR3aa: CSAARVLYEQYF
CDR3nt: TGCAGTGCGGCGAGGGTTCTATACGAGCAGTACTTC

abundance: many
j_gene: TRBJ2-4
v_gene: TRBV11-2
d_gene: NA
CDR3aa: CASSLDRGGNIQYF
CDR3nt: TGTGCCAGCAGCTTAGACAGGGGGGGCAACATTCAGTACTTC

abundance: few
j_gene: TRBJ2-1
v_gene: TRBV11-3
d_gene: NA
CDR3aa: CASSLGGRSHEQFF
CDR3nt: TGTGCCAGCAGCTTAGGAGGCAGGTCCCATGAGCAGTTCTTC

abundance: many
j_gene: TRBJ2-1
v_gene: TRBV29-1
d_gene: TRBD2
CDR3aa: CSGRLAGGPLNSYNEQFF
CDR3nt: TGCAGCGGGCGACTAGCGGGAGGCCCTCTCAACTCCTACAATGAGCAGTTCTTC

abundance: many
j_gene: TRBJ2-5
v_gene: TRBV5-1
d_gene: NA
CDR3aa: CASSAGLQETQYF
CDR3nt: TGCGCCAGCAGCGCGGGACTGCAAGAGACCCAGTACTTC

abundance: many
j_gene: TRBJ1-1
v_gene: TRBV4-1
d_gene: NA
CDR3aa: CASSRPEGGTEAFF
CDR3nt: TGCGCCAGCAGCCGCCCGGAGGGTGGGACTGAAGCTTTCTTT

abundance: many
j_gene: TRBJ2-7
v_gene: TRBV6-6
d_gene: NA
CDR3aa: CASSYSGWQYF
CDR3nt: TGTGCCAGCAGTTACTCAGGGTGGCAGTACTTC

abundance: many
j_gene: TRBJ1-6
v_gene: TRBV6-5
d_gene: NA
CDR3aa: CASSNRRDRRGHF
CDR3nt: TGTGCCAGCAGTAACCGACGAGACAGGCGCGGCCACTTT

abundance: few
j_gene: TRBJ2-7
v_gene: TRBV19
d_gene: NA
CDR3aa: CASSMEGNEQYF
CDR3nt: TGTGCCAGTAGTATGGAAGGTAACGAGCAGTACTTC

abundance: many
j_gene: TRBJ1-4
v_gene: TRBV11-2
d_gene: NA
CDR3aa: CASSLTRVNEKLFF
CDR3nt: TGTGCCAGCAGCTTAACCAGGGTTAATGAAAAACTGTTTTTT

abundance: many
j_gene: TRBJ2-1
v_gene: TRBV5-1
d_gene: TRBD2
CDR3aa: CASSFLFPSGRGSTYNEQFF
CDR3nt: TGCGCCAGCAGCTTTTTATTTCCTAGCGGGAGGGGAAGCACCTACAATGAGCAGTTCTTC

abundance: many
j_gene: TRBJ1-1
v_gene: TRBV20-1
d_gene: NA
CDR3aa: CSAILELTNTEAFF
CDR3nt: TGCAGTGCTATCCTCGAACTGACAAACACTGAAGCTTTCTTT

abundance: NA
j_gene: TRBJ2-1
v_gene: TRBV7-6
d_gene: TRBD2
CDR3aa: CASSLIAGRYSEQFF
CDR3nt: TGTGCCAGCAGCTTAATAGCGGGAAGGTACAGTGAGCAGTTCTTC

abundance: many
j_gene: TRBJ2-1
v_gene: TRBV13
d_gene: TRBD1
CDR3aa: CASSSYRGNEQFF
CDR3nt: TGTGCCAGCAGCTCCTACAGGGGCAATGAGCAGTTCTTC

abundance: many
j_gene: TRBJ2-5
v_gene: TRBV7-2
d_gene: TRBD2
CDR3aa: CASSLAGEGETQYF
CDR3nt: TGTGCCAGCAGCTTGGCGGGAGAGGGGGAGACCCAGTACTTC

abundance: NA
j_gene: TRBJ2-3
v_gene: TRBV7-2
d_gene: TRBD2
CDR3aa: CASSLEVAGVNTQYF
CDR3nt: TGTGCCAGCAGCTTAGAGGTAGCGGGAGTAAATACGCAGTATTTT

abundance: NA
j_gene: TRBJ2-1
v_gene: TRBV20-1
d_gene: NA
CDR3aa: CSAGAAESSYNEQFF
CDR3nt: TGCAGTGCTGGGGCGGCGGAGAGCTCCTACAATGAGCAGTTCTTC

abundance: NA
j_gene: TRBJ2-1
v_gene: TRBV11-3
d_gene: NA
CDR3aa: CASSTAYNEQFF
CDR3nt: TGTGCCAGCAGCACAGCCTACAATGAGCAGTTCTTC